This T cell receptor beta chain is from a study of patients and donors after allogeneic stem cell transplantation. This clonotype was seen more than once but under ten times. TCRdb passed the RT-PCR reads through MiXCR, listing each CDR3 protein once. Found here are roughly 880,000 distinct CDR3 sequences, roughly 18% of them singletons; the top ten hold 6%. Germline V lookup: CDR1 DFQATT, CDR2 SNEGSKA (reference sequence). The CDR3 is 13 amino acids. Trimming removed 5 bases from V and 4 bases from J, with 14 bases in between. The V and J genes are TRBV20-1 and TRBJ1-2; possible D gene TRBD1, 6 bases. The clonotype was recovered from a human donor who was either an allogeneic HSCT recipient or a stem cell or donor lymphocyte infusion donor (not recorded which). It is not recorded whose cells these are; they may come from a transplant donor. The sequenced material came from blood, either unsorted or a sorted T cell fraction (not recorded which). The CDR3 here is CSAPPQGTYGYTF. CDR3 coding DNA: TGCAGTGCTCCCCCCCAGGGGACCTATGGCTACACCTTC.